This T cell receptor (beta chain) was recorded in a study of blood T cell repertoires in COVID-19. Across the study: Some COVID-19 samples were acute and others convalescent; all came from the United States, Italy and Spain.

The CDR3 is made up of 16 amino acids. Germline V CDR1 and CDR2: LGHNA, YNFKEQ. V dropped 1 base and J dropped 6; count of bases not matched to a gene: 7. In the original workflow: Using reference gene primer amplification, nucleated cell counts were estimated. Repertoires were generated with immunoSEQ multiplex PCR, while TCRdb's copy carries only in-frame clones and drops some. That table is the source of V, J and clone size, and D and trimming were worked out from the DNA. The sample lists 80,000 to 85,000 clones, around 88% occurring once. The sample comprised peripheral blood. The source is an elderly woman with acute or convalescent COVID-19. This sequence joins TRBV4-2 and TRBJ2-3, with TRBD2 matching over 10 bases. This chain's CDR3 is CASSQGQTSGFDTQYF. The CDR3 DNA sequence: TGTGCCAGCAGCCAAGGACAGACTAGCGGGTTTGATACGCAGTATTTT.